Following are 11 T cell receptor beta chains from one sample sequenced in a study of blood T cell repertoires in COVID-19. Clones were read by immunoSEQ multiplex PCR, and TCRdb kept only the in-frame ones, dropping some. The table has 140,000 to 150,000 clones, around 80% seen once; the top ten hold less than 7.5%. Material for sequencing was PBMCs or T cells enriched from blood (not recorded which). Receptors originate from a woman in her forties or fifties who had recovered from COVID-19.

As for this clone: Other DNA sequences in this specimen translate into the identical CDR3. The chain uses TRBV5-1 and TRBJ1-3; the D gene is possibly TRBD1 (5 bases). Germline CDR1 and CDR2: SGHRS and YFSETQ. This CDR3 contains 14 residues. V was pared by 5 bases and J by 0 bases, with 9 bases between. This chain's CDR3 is CASSPGGSGNTIYF. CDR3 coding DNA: TGCGCCAGCAGTCCCGGGGGCTCTGGAAACACCATATATTTT.

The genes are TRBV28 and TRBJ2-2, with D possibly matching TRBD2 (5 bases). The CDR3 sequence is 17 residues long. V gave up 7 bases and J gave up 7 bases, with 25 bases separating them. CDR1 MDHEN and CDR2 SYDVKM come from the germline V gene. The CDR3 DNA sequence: TGTGCCAGCACCCCCCGGGGAGAGGCACCGGATAACGGGGAGCTGTTTTTT. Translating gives CASTPRGEAPDNGELFF.

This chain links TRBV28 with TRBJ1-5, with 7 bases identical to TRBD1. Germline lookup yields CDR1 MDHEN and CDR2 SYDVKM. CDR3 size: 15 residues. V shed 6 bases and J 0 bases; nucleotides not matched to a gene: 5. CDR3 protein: CASSWDRYSNQPQHF. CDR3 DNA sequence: TGTGCCAGCAGCTGGGACAGATATAGCAATCAGCCCCAGCATTTT.

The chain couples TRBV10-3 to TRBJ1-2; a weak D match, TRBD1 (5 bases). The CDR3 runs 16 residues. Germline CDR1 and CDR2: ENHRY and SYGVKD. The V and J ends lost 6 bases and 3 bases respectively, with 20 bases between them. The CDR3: CAIRGSVRGGDYGYTF. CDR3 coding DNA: TGTGCCATCAGAGGGTCCGTGAGGGGCGGGGACTATGGCTACACCTTC.

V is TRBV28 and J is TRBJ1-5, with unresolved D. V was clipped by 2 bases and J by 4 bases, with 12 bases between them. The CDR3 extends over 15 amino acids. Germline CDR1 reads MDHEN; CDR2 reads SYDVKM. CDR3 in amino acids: CASSLGRLGNQPQHF. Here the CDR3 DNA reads TGTGCCAGCAGTTTAGGGAGGTTAGGGAATCAGCCCCAGCATTTT.

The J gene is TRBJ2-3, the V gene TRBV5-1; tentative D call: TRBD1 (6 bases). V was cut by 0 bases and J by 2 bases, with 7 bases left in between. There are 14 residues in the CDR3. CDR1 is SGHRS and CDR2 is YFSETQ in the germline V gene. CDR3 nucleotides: TGCGCCAGCAGCTTGGGGGACAACACAGATACGCAGTATTTT. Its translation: CASSLGDNTDTQYF.

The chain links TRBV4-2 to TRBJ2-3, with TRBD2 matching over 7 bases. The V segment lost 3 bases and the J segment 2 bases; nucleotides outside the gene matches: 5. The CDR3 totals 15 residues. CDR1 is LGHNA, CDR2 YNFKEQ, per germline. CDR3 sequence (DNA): TGTGCCAGCAGCCATGGGACTACAAACACAGATACGCAGTATTTT. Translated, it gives CASSHGTTNTDTQYF.

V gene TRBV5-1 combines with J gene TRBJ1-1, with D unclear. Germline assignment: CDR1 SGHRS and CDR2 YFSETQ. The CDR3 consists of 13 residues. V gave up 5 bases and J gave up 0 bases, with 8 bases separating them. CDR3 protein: CASRRGLNTEAFF. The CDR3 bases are TGCGCCAGCAGGAGAGGGCTGAACACTGAAGCTTTCTTT.

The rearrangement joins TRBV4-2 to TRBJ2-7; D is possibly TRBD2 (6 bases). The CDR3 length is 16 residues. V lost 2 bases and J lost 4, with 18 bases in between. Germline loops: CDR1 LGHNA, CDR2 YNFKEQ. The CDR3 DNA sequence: TGTGCCAGCAGCCAACTGAGCGGGCAAGCGGGTTACGAGCAGTACTTC. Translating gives CASSQLSGQAGYEQYF.

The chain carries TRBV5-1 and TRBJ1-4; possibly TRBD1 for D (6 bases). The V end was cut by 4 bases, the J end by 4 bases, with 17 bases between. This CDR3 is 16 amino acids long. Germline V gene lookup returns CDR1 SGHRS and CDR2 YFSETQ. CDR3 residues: CASSVGAGIDNEKLFF. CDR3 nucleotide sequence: TGCGCCAGCAGCGTGGGGGCAGGCATAGATAATGAAAAACTGTTTTTT.

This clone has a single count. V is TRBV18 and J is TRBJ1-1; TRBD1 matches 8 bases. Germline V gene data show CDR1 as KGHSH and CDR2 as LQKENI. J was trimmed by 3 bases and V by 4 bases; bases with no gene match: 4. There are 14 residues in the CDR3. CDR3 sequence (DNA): TGTGCCAGCTCACAAGCGACAGGGGACACTGAAGCTTTCTTT. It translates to CASSQATGDTEAFF.